Following are 10 T cell receptor beta chains from one sample sequenced in a study of cytomegalovirus exposure and HLA in healthy donors. The method was immunoSEQ multiplex PCR; TCRdb's version includes in-frame clones alone and lacks a portion of them. The table has about 130,000 clones, about 96% seen once. The sequenced sample consisted of PBMCs. These receptors all come from a man between 18 and 29 years old in good health and CMV-seronegative.

The V gene is TRBV7-9, the J gene TRBJ2-1; D perhaps matches TRBD1 (5 bases). The CDR3 spans 14 residues. Deletions cut 4 bases from V and 9 bases from J, with 16 bases between. In germline, CDR1 is SEHNR, CDR2 FQNEAQ (reference sequence). The CDR3 spells CASSSATPQVEQFF. CDR3 coding DNA: TGTGCCAGCAGCTCCGCCACACCACAGGTTGAGCAGTTCTTC.

This chain joins TRBV15 and TRBJ2-3, with 8 positions matching TRBD2. Germline CDR1 reads LNHNV; CDR2 reads YYDKDF (reference sequence). The J segment lost 7 bases and the V segment lost 3 bases, leaving 9 bases of the junction unmatched. The CDR3 has 15 amino acids. CDR3 sequence (DNA): TGTGCCACCAGCAGGACCGGGACTAGTCGGTATACGCAGTATTTT. Protein product: CATSRTGTSRYTQYF.

This clone was counted a single time. The gene calls are TRBV30 and TRBJ2-1, with 9 nucleotides matching TRBD1. The CDR3 length is 15 residues. The V gene's germline CDR1 is GTSNPN and CDR2 SVGIG (reference sequence). CDR3 nucleotides: TGTGGCTCTGGAGGTTCGGGACAGGGATACAATGAGCAGTTCTTC. The encoded protein is CGSGGSGQGYNEQFF.

The chain combines TRBV6-5 with TRBJ2-1; 9 nucleotides align to TRBD2. The CDR3 sequence is 15 residues long. The germline V gene has CDR1 MNHEY and CDR2 SVGAGI. Trimming at V came to 6 bases and at J to 7 bases, leaving 10 bases not matched to a gene. The CDR3 sequence: CASSSREGSRNEQFF. Written as DNA, the CDR3 is TGTGCCAGCAGCTCGCGGGAGGGCTCGAGAAATGAGCAGTTCTTC.

V is TRBV7-9 and J is TRBJ2-7; D perhaps matches TRBD1 (6 bases). The CDR3 covers 13 residues. The germline gives CDR1 SEHNR, CDR2 FQNEAQ (reference sequence). With 3 bases removed from V and 5 bases from J, the gap between germline ends came to 11 bases. In nucleotides, the CDR3 is TGTGCCAGCAGCTTGGCCAGGGGAGACGAGCAGTACTTC. Translating it yields CASSLARGDEQYF.

V gene TRBV29-1 combines with J gene TRBJ1-1; 7 positions match TRBD1. CDR3 size: 13 residues. After removal of 1 base from V and 9 bases from J, the junction contained 8 bases not matched to a gene. Germline assignment: CDR1 SQVTM and CDR2 ANQGSEA. The CDR3 spells CSVEGQAGGKAFF. In DNA, the CDR3 is TGCAGCGTTGAAGGCCAGGCAGGGGGAAAAGCTTTCTTT.

V usage is TRBV6-5 and J usage is TRBJ2-3, with TRBD2 matching 10 bases. Per germline, CDR1 MNHEY and CDR2 SVGAGI. CDR3 length: 15 amino acids. Germline trimming cut 6 bases from V and 1 base from J; bases unmatched to any gene: 4. CDR3 sequence reads: CASRRGLAGTDTQYF. The CDR3 nucleotides are TGTGCCAGCAGGCGCGGACTAGCGGGCACAGATACGCAGTATTTT.

The chain has TRBV9 and TRBJ2-7; TRBD2 aligns across 10 bases. The CDR3 is 15 residues long. V lost 5 bases and J lost 3; bases outside the gene matches: 8. Germline V gives CDR1 SGDLS, CDR2 YYNGEE. The CDR3: CASSPGASGSYEQYF. The CDR3 DNA is TGTGCCAGCAGTCCAGGGGCTAGCGGGAGCTACGAGCAGTACTTC.

This rearrangement joins TRBV29-1 to TRBJ1-1; D ambiguous. V was shortened by 1 base and J by 3 bases, with 15 bases between the two germline ends. From germline, CDR1 is SQVTM and CDR2 ANQGSEA. This CDR3 has 15 amino acids. CDR3 DNA: TGCAGCGTTGAAGCGCACTCGGTTAATGACACTGAAGCTTTCTTT. This encodes CSVEAHSVNDTEAFF.

The rearrangement joins TRBV29-1 to TRBJ2-1; D is ambiguous. Deletions cut 3 bases from V and 4 bases from J, with 10 bases between. CDR1 SQVTM and CDR2 ANQGSEA come from the germline V gene. The CDR3 totals 13 residues. This CDR3 is CSVDDSIYNEQFF. Written as DNA, the CDR3 is TGCAGCGTTGATGACTCAATTTACAATGAGCAGTTCTTC.